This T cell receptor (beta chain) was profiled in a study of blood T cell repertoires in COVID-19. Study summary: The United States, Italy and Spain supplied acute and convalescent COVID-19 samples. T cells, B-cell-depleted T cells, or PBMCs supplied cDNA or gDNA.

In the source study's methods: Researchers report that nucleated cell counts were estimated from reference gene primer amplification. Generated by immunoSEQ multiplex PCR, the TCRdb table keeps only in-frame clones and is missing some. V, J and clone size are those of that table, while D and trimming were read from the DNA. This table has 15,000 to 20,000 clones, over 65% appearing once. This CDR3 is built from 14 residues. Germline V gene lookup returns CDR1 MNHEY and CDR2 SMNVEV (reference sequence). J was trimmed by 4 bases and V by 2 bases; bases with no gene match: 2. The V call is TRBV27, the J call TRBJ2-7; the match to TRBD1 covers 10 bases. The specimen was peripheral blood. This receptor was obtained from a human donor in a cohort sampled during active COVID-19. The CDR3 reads CASSLRQGAYEQYF. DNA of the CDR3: TGTGCCAGCAGTTTAAGACAGGGGGCGTACGAGCAGTACTTC.